This TCR beta chain was sequenced for a study of identical twins. Whole-study findings and limits: One should note that invariant MAIT and iNKT cells could partly confound zero-insertion analyses.

TCRdb reprocessed the 5' RACE reads with MiXCR, giving one entry per CDR3 protein. The sample lists 690,000 or so distinct CDR3 sequences, 8.6% occurring once. A few counts support this clonotype. Its antigen is as yet unknown. The V and J ends lost 0 bases and 6 bases, in that order; junction bases with no gene match: 4. The CDR3 loop spans 14 amino acids. The germline V gene encodes CDR1 SGDLS and CDR2 YYNGEE. These data are also associated with another study on yellow fever vaccine responses in identical twins.

The sample was PBMCs. This sequence was found in a woman under 30 in good health. V is TRBV9 and J is TRBJ1-2; 8 nucleotides line up with TRBD1. CDR3 sequence (DNA): TGTGCCAGCAGCGTAGGGGGACAGGAGCATGGCTACACCTTC. Amino acids: CASSVGGQEHGYTF. Full variable domain (outside the CDR3, taken from reference TRBV9 and TRBJ1-2): DSGVTQTPKHLITATGQRVTLRCSPRSGDLSVYWYQQSLDQGLQFLIQYYNGEERAKGNILERFSAQQFPDLHSELNLSSLELGDSALYFCASSVGGQEHGYTFGSGTRLTVV.